This is a list of T cell receptor beta chains from one sample in a study of blood T cell repertoires in COVID-19. Repertoires were generated with immunoSEQ multiplex PCR, while TCRdb's copy carries only in-frame clones and drops some. The table records about 220,000 clones, about four fifths of them present only once. Sequenced sample: peripheral blood. Every receptor here comes from a woman aged 60-70 years with acute or convalescent COVID-19. Each CDR3 is given with its conserved first and last residue. A D gene is named only where the DNA matches it firmly. Rows may omit the clone size; those that give it use once, few, many or a size class.

v_call	clone_size	j_call	d_call	cdr3_nt	cdr3_aa
TRBV9	.	TRBJ2-1	TRBD2	TGTGCCAGCAGCGTAGGCCCCAGCGGGGGGGCCAATGAGCAGTTCTTC	CASSVGPSGGANEQFF
TRBV4-1	.	TRBJ1-2	.	TGCGCCAGCAACCAAGCGACGGGGTACTATGGCTACACCTTC	CASNQATGYYGYTF
TRBV30	.	TRBJ1-2	.	TGTGCCTGGAGCAGTAACTATGGCTACACCTTC	CAWSSNYGYTF
TRBV6-4	.	TRBJ2-7	.	TGTGCCACCAGGGGCCGGTTTTTAGATTGGTACGAGCAGTACTTC	CATRGRFLDWYEQYF
TRBV2	.	TRBJ1-4	TRBD1	TGTGCCAGCAGTCAGCCGGGACAGAAGAATGAAAAACTGTTTTTT	CASSQPGQKNEKLFF
TRBV6-5	.	TRBJ1-2	.	TGTGCCAGCAGTTCAGCTCACAGGGATGGCTACACCTTC	CASSSAHRDGYTF
TRBV7-9	.	TRBJ2-3	TRBD2	TGTGCCAGCAGCAGATCTAGCGGGGGGTTTTCTAGCACAGATACGCAGTATTTT	CASSRSSGGFSSTDTQYF
TRBV12-3/TRBV12-4	.	TRBJ2-5	.	TGTGCCAGCAGCCGGCCCCCGGGGGAGACCCAGTACTTC	CASSRPPGETQYF
TRBV11-3	.	TRBJ2-1	TRBD2	TGTGCCAGCAGCTTTACGACCGGGACTACGAGATACAATGAGCAGTTCTTC	CASSFTTGTTRYNEQFF
TRBV6-6	.	TRBJ1-2	TRBD1	TGTGCCAGCAGTTTGACAGGGGGCGGCGACGGCTACACCTTC	CASSLTGGGDGYTF
TRBV6-4	.	TRBJ2-1	TRBD2	TGTGCCAGCAGTTTGCCGGGGGGGCTTTCCTACAATGAGCAGTTCTTC	CASSLPGGLSYNEQFF
TRBV6-6	.	TRBJ1-4	TRBD1	TGTGCCAGCATCGACCGGGACAGTCGAACGGAAAAACTGTTTTTT	CASIDRDSRTEKLFF
TRBV5-6	.	TRBJ2-3	.	TGTGCCAGCAGCTTACAGGGACGCACAGATACGCAGTATTTT	CASSLQGRTDTQYF
TRBV7-6	.	TRBJ1-1	.	TGTGCCAGCAGCTTCAGTCGCTACACTGAAGCTTTCTTT	CASSFSRYTEAFF
TRBV7-9	.	TRBJ2-3	.	TGTGCCAGCAGCCGCTTAGCGGATACGCAGTATTTT	CASSRLADTQYF
TRBV18	.	TRBJ1-4	.	TGTGCCAGCTCACCCCTTCCGGGGCGGGGAAAACTGTTTTTT	CASSPLPGRGKLFF
TRBV21-1	.	TRBJ2-6	.	TGTGCCAGCAGCAATGTGGACAGGCTAGCCAACGTCCTGACTTTC	CASSNVDRLANVLTF
TRBV4-1	few	TRBJ1-2	.	TGCGCCAGCAGCCTCGGACATACGGCCGTGGGAGGGAATGGCTACACCTTC	CASSLGHTAVGGNGYTF
TRBV9	.	TRBJ2-3	TRBD2	TGTGCCAGCAGCGGCCTAGCGGGGGCCGATACGCAGTATTTT	CASSGLAGADTQYF
TRBV2	.	TRBJ1-3	.	TGTGCCACCGGGGGTACTGGAAACACCATATATTTT	CATGGTGNTIYF
TRBV6-2/TRBV6-3	once	TRBJ2-5	.	TGTGCCAGCAGTTACACCAGGGAGACCCAGTACTTC	CASSYTRETQYF
TRBV5-5	.	TRBJ1-2	.	TGTGCCAGCAGCTTGGAGCCACAGAGTTATGGCTACACCTTC	CASSLEPQSYGYTF
TRBV5-1	.	TRBJ2-5	.	TGCGCCAGCAGCTCCGGACTTGTTTTAAGGGAGACCCAGTACTTC	CASSSGLVLRETQYF
TRBV3-1/TRBV3-2	few	TRBJ2-4	TRBD1	TGTGCCAGCAGCCCCGAGGACAGGAGTCGAAACATTCAGTACTTC	CASSPEDRSRNIQYF
TRBV11-2	few	TRBJ1-3	TRBD1	TGTGCCAGCAGCTTAGATGAGGGGGCGACTGGAAACACCATATATTTT	CASSLDEGATGNTIYF
TRBV12-3/TRBV12-4	.	TRBJ2-1	.	TGTGCCAGCAGTTTATTTACGGGAGTTGAGCAGTTCTTC	CASSLFTGVEQFF
TRBV11-2	.	TRBJ2-2	.	TGTGCCAGCAGCTTCTTGGGGCCCACCGGGGAGCTGTTTTTT	CASSFLGPTGELFF
TRBV6-1	.	TRBJ2-5	TRBD2	TGTGCCAGCAGTGAAGCACGGGCTAGCGGCCAAGAGACCCAGTACTTC	CASSEARASGQETQYF
TRBV5-4	.	TRBJ1-1	TRBD1	TGTGCCAGCAGCCAGAGACAGGGTGGCACTGAAGCTTTCTTT	CASSQRQGGTEAFF
TRBV29-1	.	TRBJ1-1	.	TGCAGCGTTGGGGAGCTCCGAACTGAAGCTTTCTTT	CSVGELRTEAFF
TRBV5-1	.	TRBJ2-2	TRBD1	TGCGCCAGCAGTTTGGGACAGGGTAACACCGGGGAGCTGTTTTTT	CASSLGQGNTGELFF
TRBV30	.	TRBJ2-1	TRBD2	TGTGCCTGGAGAAGGGAGCGGGGAGCCTACAATGAGCAGTTCTTC	CAWRRERGAYNEQFF
TRBV7-2	.	TRBJ2-5	.	TGTGCCAGCAGCTTTAGCGGATCCCAAGAGACCCAGTACTTC	CASSFSGSQETQYF
TRBV6-5	.	TRBJ2-5	TRBD2	TGTGCCAGCAGTTACTCGAGTAGCGGGGGGGAGACCCAGTACTTC	CASSYSSSGGETQYF
TRBV27	.	TRBJ2-2	TRBD1	TGTGCCAGCAGGAAGAGGACAGGGAGCACCGGGGAGCTGTTTTTT	CASRKRTGSTGELFF
TRBV4-1	.	TRBJ1-2	.	TGCGCCAGCAGCCCACCGCTGGGAGGCTATGGCTACACCTTC	CASSPPLGGYGYTF
TRBV14	.	TRBJ2-7	.	TGTGCCAGCAGCCAAGGAGGGTTCTACGAGCAGTACTTC	CASSQGGFYEQYF
TRBV7-2	.	TRBJ1-2	.	TGTGCCAGCAGCTCCCGGGCAGGGGACTATGGCTACACCTTC	CASSSRAGDYGYTF
TRBV6-5	.	TRBJ2-2	TRBD2	TGTGCCAGCATCCTAGCGGGGGGGGCCCCCCGGGAGCTGTTTTTT	CASILAGGAPRELFF
TRBV7-8	.	TRBJ1-1	.	TGTGCCAGCAGGCGTGCAGGTATGAACACTGAAGCTTTCTTT	CASRRAGMNTEAFF
TRBV6-5	.	TRBJ1-2	.	TGTGCCAGCAGAGAGGCAGGGCGGAGCGGCTACACCTTC	CASREAGRSGYTF
TRBV18	.	TRBJ2-3	.	TGTGCCAGCTCACCACCGGAGGGGGCGAATACGCAGTATTTT	CASSPPEGANTQYF
TRBV6-5	.	TRBJ1-2	.	TGTGCCAGCAGTTATCGGGACAACTACTATGGCTACACCTTC	CASSYRDNYYGYTF
TRBV9	.	TRBJ2-2	.	TGTGCCAGCCGCGTAGGCGGCACCGGGGAGCTGTTTTTT	CASRVGGTGELFF